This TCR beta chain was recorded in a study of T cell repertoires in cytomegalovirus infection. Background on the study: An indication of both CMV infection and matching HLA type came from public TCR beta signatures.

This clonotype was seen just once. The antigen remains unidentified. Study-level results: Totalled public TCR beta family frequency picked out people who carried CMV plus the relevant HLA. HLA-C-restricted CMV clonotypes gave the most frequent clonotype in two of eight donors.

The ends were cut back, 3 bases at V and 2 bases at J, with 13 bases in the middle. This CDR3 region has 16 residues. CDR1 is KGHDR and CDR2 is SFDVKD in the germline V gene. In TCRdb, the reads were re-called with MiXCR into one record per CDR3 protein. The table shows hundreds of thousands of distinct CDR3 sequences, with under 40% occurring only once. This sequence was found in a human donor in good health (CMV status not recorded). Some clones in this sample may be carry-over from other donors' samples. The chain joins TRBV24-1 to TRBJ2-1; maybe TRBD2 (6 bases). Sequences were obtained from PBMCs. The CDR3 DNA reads TGTGCCACCAGTGATACGGACGGGGGAACCTACAATGAGCAGTTCTTC. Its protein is CATSDTDGGTYNEQFF.